This is a list of T cell receptor beta chains from one sample in a study of blood T cell repertoires in COVID-19. Generated by immunoSEQ multiplex PCR, the TCRdb table keeps only in-frame clones and is missing some. The data hold 150,000 to 200,000 clones, with roughly nine tenths observed a single time. The specimen sequenced was peripheral blood. These receptors originate from a man aged 18 to 29 who had recovered from COVID-19. The CDR3 runs from the conserved cysteine through the conserved F or W. D genes are given only for firm matches. Expanded clones get a size class; other rows say once, few or many, or leave the size out.

TRBJ2-1 | NA | NA | TRBV6-5 | TGTGCCAGCAGTTACGGGAGGGGGAATGAGCAGTTCTTC | CASSYGRGNEQFF
TRBJ2-1 | NA | TRBD2 | TRBV18 | TGTGCCAGCTCAATACTTAGCGGGAGCTCCTACAATGAGCAGTTCTTC | CASSILSGSSYNEQFF
TRBJ1-6 | NA | NA | TRBV27 | TGTGCCAGCAGTTTCTACGGACAGAGCTCCTATAATTCACCCCTCCACTTT | CASSFYGQSSYNSPLHF
TRBJ1-4 | NA | NA | TRBV4-2 | TGTGCCAGCAGCCAAGAAATGGGCACTGCAACTAATGAAAAACTGTTTTTT | CASSQEMGTATNEKLFF
TRBJ2-2 | NA | TRBD1 | TRBV15 | TGTGCCACCAGCAGAGACAGGGGGATCGGGGAGCTGTTTTTT | CATSRDRGIGELFF
TRBJ2-3 | once | TRBD2 | TRBV5-1 | TGCGCCAGCAGCTTGGGGACTAGCGGGAGCGGGGATACGCAGTATTTT | CASSLGTSGSGDTQYF
TRBJ1-1 | NA | NA | TRBV7-9 | TGTGCCGGCAGCTTGGGGCTGAACACTGAAGCTTTCTTT | CAGSLGLNTEAFF
TRBJ2-7 | NA | NA | TRBV24-1 | TGTGCCACCAGTGATTCACAGGGTCCCGACTACGAGCAGTACTTC | CATSDSQGPDYEQYF
TRBJ2-7 | NA | TRBD2 | TRBV5-1 | TGCGCCAGCATGAGGACTAGCGGGAGCCTGGTCCACGAGCAGTACTTC | CASMRTSGSLVHEQYF
TRBJ1-2 | NA | NA | TRBV15 | TGTGCCACCAGCCCGGCTGGGGGGGTCTATGGCTACACCTTC | CATSPAGGVYGYTF
TRBJ2-2 | NA | NA | TRBV11-2 | TGTGCCAGCAGCTTAGGTTGGGGCTCCGGGGAGCTGTTTTTT | CASSLGWGSGELFF
TRBJ2-3 | once | TRBD2 | TRBV7-2 | TGTGCCAGCAGCTTAGGACTAGCGGGAAGCACAGATACGCAGTATTTT | CASSLGLAGSTDTQYF
TRBJ1-1 | few | NA | TRBV7-9 | TGTGCCAGCAGCTTCGGCACTGAAGCTTTCTTT | CASSFGTEAFF
TRBJ1-1 | NA | NA | TRBV6-5 | TGTGCCAGCAGTAATCGGGTTCAATGGACTGAAGCTTTCTTT | CASSNRVQWTEAFF
TRBJ1-1 | NA | TRBD1 | TRBV10-3 | TGTGCCATCAGATCGGGACAGGGAATTGAAGCTTTCTTT | CAIRSGQGIEAFF
TRBJ1-1 | once | NA | TRBV19 | TGTGCCAGTAATTCCCCCCCGGGACTGTTGAACACTGAAGCTTTCTTT | CASNSPPGLLNTEAFF
TRBJ1-3 | NA | NA | TRBV6-6 | TGTGCCAGCAGTCCCCCAAATGGAAACACCATATATTTT | CASSPPNGNTIYF
TRBJ1-1 | NA | NA | TRBV7-9 | TGTGCCAGCAGCTTAGTCGAGCCTCTGAATGAAGCTTTCTTT | CASSLVEPLNEAFF
TRBJ1-3 | NA | NA | TRBV5-5 | TGTGCCAGCAGCTTATACGGTACCTCTGGAAACACCATATATTTT | CASSLYGTSGNTIYF
TRBJ2-7 | NA | NA | TRBV3-1/TRBV3-2 | TGTGCCAGCAGCCAAGGTCTTTTCACGGGATCCTACGAGCAGTACTTC | CASSQGLFTGSYEQYF
TRBJ2-1 | NA | NA | TRBV5-4 | TGTGCCAGCAGCTTGGCCTCCGGTTTAGCGCGAGTTTACAATGAGCAGTTCTTC | CASSLASGLARVYNEQFF
TRBJ2-1 | NA | TRBD2 | TRBV7-2 | TGTGCCAGCAGCTTAGCTTGGACTAGCGGGAGACTCTACAATGAGCAGTTCTTC | CASSLAWTSGRLYNEQFF
TRBJ2-7 | NA | NA | TRBV9 | TGTGCCAGCAGCGTAGGTAGCTCCTACGAGCAGTACTTC | CASSVGSSYEQYF
TRBJ2-7 | NA | TRBD1 | TRBV24-1 | TGTGCCACCAGCACTCACAGGGGGCGTACTTATTACGAGCAGTACTTC | CATSTHRGRTYYEQYF
TRBJ1-5 | NA | TRBD1 | TRBV6-2/TRBV6-3 | TGTGCCAGCAGTTCCCAACAGGGGAATCAGCCCCAGCATTTT | CASSSQQGNQPQHF